This TCR beta chain stems from a study of regulatory T cells in long-lasting Graves disease. Investigators prepared the TCR beta libraries by applying iRepertoire HTBI primers and Arm-PCR of CDR3 regions. Using its own MiXCR run on the multiplex PCR reads, TCRdb lists one record per CDR3 protein. The sample contains roughly 500,000 distinct CDR3 sequences, roughly 14% of which appear only once. Specified time point: newly diagnosed GD, antithyroid drugs for less than 3 months. Preparation of the TCR library used RNA extracted from PBMCs. With V trimmed by 7 bases and J by 6 bases, 8 bases remained unmatched. The CDR3 has 14 amino acids. Germline CDR1 reads SGHTA; CDR2 reads FQGNSA. These data were also reused for a study on T cells in Graves' hyperthyroidism and ophthalmopathy. That investigation notes: Ophthalmopathy was model-predicted a median about six months pre-onset.

This TCR derives from a young man with Graves disease. This rearrangement joins TRBV7-2 to TRBJ2-3, with 9 bases aligning to TRBD2. Material: peripheral blood mononuclear cells (PBMCs), obtained at new diagnosis, from a patient treated with antithyroid drugs. CDR3: CASTAGGLGDTQYF. CDR3 bases: TGTGCCAGCACGGCGGGAGGGCTAGGGGATACGCAGTATTTT.